The present T cell receptor (beta chain) was sequenced within a study of molecular identifiers for immune sequencing clone quantification. MiXCR, applied by TCRdb to the PCR reads, yields one record per CDR3 protein. The table shows tens of thousands of distinct CDR3 sequences, with around 17% occurring only once. This clonotype came up many times. The source is a human donor in good health. Some libraries in this study had Jurkat cell RNA spiked in. The sequencing sample was made of naive CD8+ T cells from blood, with Jurkat cell RNA spiked in. Subset defined: FACS-sorted CD8+CD4-CCR7+CD45RA+ naive T cells.

In DNA form, the CDR3 reads TGTGCCAGCAGCTTATACATGAGCAATCAGCCCCAGCATTTT. Amino acids: CASSLYMSNQPQHF. V and J are TRBV7-2 and TRBJ1-5; D is unclear. The CDR3 is 14 residues long. CDR1 is SGHTA and CDR2 is FQGNSA in the germline V gene. The V gene lost 2 bases and the J gene lost 1 base, with 6 bases spanning the gap.